This T cell receptor (beta chain) was captured in a study of blood T cell repertoires in COVID-19. Study at large: From the United States, Italy and Spain came samples of acute and convalescent COVID-19. PBMCs, B-cell-depleted T cells, or T cells were the source of the cDNA or gDNA that made up the material.

The V end lost 5 bases, the J end lost 3 bases, and 4 bases lay between the germline ends. The CDR3 loop spans 12 amino acids. Study processing details: Cell counts per sample came from amplifying reference gene primers. Profiling relied on immunoSEQ multiplex PCR, and the TCRdb table lists in-frame clones only, not all of them. The V and J calls and clone size were taken over from that table, and D and trimming were inferred from the DNA. The sample lists about 85,000 clones; less than 95% were seen once. This chain links TRBV12-3 or TRBV12-4 with TRBJ2-2; the D is unclear. The sequence was obtained from a human donor with active COVID-19. The donor label of this sample is uncertain. Input material: peripheral blood. CDR3 in amino acids: CASSPHTGELFF. CDR3 in DNA: TGTGCCAGCAGTCCTCACACCGGGGAGCTGTTTTTT.